Listed here is a single T cell receptor beta chain. Its antigen remains unidentified. These data belong to a study of T cell responses to AZD1222 COVID-19 vaccine. Study-wide points: Breadth and depth of Spike-specific TCRs rose after two AZD1222 doses. Donors were largely white British and mainly female; clonal diversity was possibly underestimated. The study reported that nearly half of spike-specific TCRs target unmutated variant regions.

The table came from immunoSEQ multiplex PCR; TCRdb's copy has only in-frame clones and leaves some out. The sample carries 25,000 to 30,000 clones, roughly 89% recorded once. This CDR3 has 16 amino acids. V lost 0 bases and J lost 2, with 12 bases in between. Germline V lookup: CDR1 SEHNR, CDR2 FQNEAQ (reference sequence). J is TRBJ2-3 and V is TRBV7-9; D remains unclear. This specimen was peripheral blood, taken on day 0 of AZD1222 vaccination. This TCR came from an adult in good health. In DNA, the CDR3 is TGTGCCAGCAGCTTAGCAGCGACGCCCGCCACAGATACGCAGTATTTT. This encodes CASSLAATPATDTQYF.